The 15 T cell receptor beta chains given below trace back to one sample, sequenced in a study of T cell responses to AZD1222 COVID-19 vaccine (dated by TCRdb to about 2021). Libraries were built with the immunoSEQ multiplex PCR assay. TCRdb mirrors the immuneACCESS table, restricted to in-frame sequences. Some clones are absent from its copies; in checked studies, under half trace to an unresolved V gene, and the reason for the others is unknown. For this sample there are 120,000 or so clones; 80% to 90% appear just once. The ten largest make up around 1.5% of the sample. Explained via the paper, the time point label denotes: baseline before first vaccination. The sequences come from peripheral blood, collected on day 0 of AZD1222 vaccination. These receptors originate from an adult in good health.

The genes are TRBV24-1 and TRBJ2-7; no firm D call. The germline gives CDR1 KGHDR, CDR2 SFDVKD. This CDR3 spans 13 amino acids. V lost 10 bases and J lost 2, with 14 bases in between. The CDR3 spells CATGGRATYEQYF. DNA of the CDR3: TGTGCCACTGGCGGACGGGCAACCTACGAGCAGTACTTC.

The chain employs TRBV27 and TRBJ1-2; 9 bases line up with TRBD1. Germline V CDR1 and CDR2: MNHEY, SMNVEV (reference sequence). Trimming cost V 6 bases and J 8 bases; bases outside gene matches: 7. CDR3 size: 13 residues. The CDR3 DNA reads TGTGCCAGCAGCCTCCGGGACAGGGACGGCTACACCTTC. Translating it yields CASSLRDRDGYTF.

V and J are TRBV5-5 and TRBJ2-7; D might be TRBD1 (5 bases). Trimming stripped 2 bases from V and 0 bases from J, with 9 bases between. CDR3 size: 14 residues. The V gene's germline CDR1 is SGHKS and CDR2 YYEKEE (reference sequence). CDR3 amino acids: CASSLQENSYEQYF. The CDR3 DNA reads as TGTGCCAGCAGCTTACAGGAGAACTCCTACGAGCAGTACTTC.

The V call is TRBV28, the J call TRBJ1-1, with TRBD1 matching 8 bases. Germline CDR1 MDHEN, CDR2 SYDVKM. The CDR3 is 21 residues long. V was pared by 4 bases and J by 5 bases, with 27 bases of the junction left unmatched. The CDR3 loop is CASSYSPPDPGQGAPRTEAFF. CDR3 nucleotides: TGTGCCAGCAGTTATAGCCCCCCGGATCCGGGGCAGGGGGCCCCTAGGACTGAAGCTTTCTTT.

This clone appeared once. The genes are TRBV7-9 and TRBJ2-7; tentatively, D is TRBD1 (6 bases). V was clipped by 1 base and J by 2 bases, with 12 bases between them. The CDR3 spans 15 residues. Looked up from germline, CDR1 is SEHNR and CDR2 is FQNEAQ (reference sequence). The CDR3: CASSLEAGVTYEQYF. The DNA for the CDR3 is TGTGCCAGCAGCTTAGAGGCAGGGGTAACCTACGAGCAGTACTTC.

This clone was seen only once. The rearrangement links TRBV27 to TRBJ1-1, with D possibly being TRBD1 (6 bases). Trimming stripped 6 bases from V and 1 base from J, with 27 bases between. The germline V gene has CDR1 MNHEY and CDR2 SMNVEV (reference sequence). The CDR3 length is 19 residues. CDR3 DNA sequence: TGTGCCAGCAGGCAACCCCCGTTCCCATACAGGGACAAGAACACTGAAGCTTTCTTT. It yields the protein CASRQPPFPYRDKNTEAFF.

This clone has more than one count but fewer than ten. Within the sample, other DNA sequences also encode this same CDR3. The genes are TRBV29-1 and TRBJ2-3, with 9 bases aligning to TRBD1. Germline CDR1 reads SQVTM; CDR2 reads ANQGSEA. This CDR3 spans 13 amino acids. V shed 5 bases, J shed 1 base, and the junction held 1 base outside the gene matches. DNA for the CDR3: TGCAGCGTTCGACAGGGGGGCACAGATACGCAGTATTTT. Translating it yields CSVRQGGTDTQYF.

The chain recombines TRBV11-2 with TRBJ1-1; D is ambiguous. The V end was cut by 1 base, the J end by 1 base, with 10 bases between. The germline CDR1 and CDR2 sequences are SGHAT and FQNNGV. The length of the CDR3 is 15 residues. The CDR3 sequence is CASSLAEGGNTEAFF. The DNA for the CDR3 is TGTGCCAGCAGCTTAGCGGAGGGTGGGAACACTGAAGCTTTCTTT.

This chain uses TRBV19 with TRBJ2-2; 8 bases fit TRBD2. The CDR3 is 17 residues long. Germline values: CDR1 LNHDA, CDR2 SQIVND (reference sequence). V lost 4 bases and J lost 4; bases outside the gene matches: 11. DNA of the CDR3: TGTGCCAGTAGTAGAGATAGCGGGGCGATTCCCACCGGGGAGCTGTTTTTT. Residues: CASSRDSGAIPTGELFF.

The chain joins TRBV27 to TRBJ2-1; TRBD1 agrees at 12 bases. Germline lookup yields CDR1 MNHEY and CDR2 SMNVEV (reference sequence). The CDR3 consists of 16 residues. Trimming at V came to 0 bases and at J to 4 bases, leaving 1 base not matched to a gene. The DNA for the CDR3 is TGTGCCAGCAGTTTATCGGGACAGGGGGCTTACAATGAGCAGTTCTTC. Amino acids: CASSLSGQGAYNEQFF.

This chain links TRBV19 with TRBJ2-3, with TRBD2 as a possible D gene (5 bases). V lost 1 base, J lost 5 bases, and 13 bases lay in between. The CDR3 runs to 15 residues. The germline V gene encodes CDR1 LNHDA and CDR2 SQIVND (reference sequence). For the CDR3, the DNA is TGTGCCAGTAGTATAGGGACGGGATCGGTAGATACGCAGTATTTT. It encodes CASSIGTGSVDTQYF.

The V and J genes are TRBV6-2 or TRBV6-3 and TRBJ1-5; D remains unclear. The CDR3 is 15 amino acids. The V end was cut by 6 bases, the J end by 3 bases, with 15 bases between. In germline, CDR1 is MNHEY, CDR2 SVGEGT. CDR3 region: CASSRAAGNNQPQHF. In DNA form, the CDR3 reads TGTGCCAGCAGCCGGGCCGCGGGTAACAATCAGCCCCAGCATTTT.

This chain uses TRBV5-4 with TRBJ1-2, with D maybe TRBD1 (6 bases). In germline, CDR1 is SGHNT, CDR2 YYREEE (reference sequence). The V end lost 6 bases, the J end lost 10 bases, and 19 bases lay between the germline ends. The CDR3 runs 13 residues. CDR3 sequence reads: CASTPGIRGDYTF. The CDR3 bases are TGTGCCAGCACCCCGGGCATTAGGGGGGACTACACCTTC.

The rearrangement links TRBV23-1 to TRBJ2-5; no clear D. TRBV23-1 is an open reading frame whose function is uncertain. There are 13 residues in the CDR3. With 9 bases removed from V and 6 bases from J, the gap between germline ends came to 17 bases. DNA for the CDR3: TGCGCCAGTAACGCTCTCCTTACTCAGACCCAGTACTTC. This codes for CASNALLTQTQYF.

The chain is built from TRBV7-3 and TRBJ1-2, with D unresolved. Germline assignment: CDR1 SGHTA and CDR2 FQGTGA. V was shortened by 3 bases and J by 3 bases, with 8 bases between the two germline ends. CDR3 size: 13 residues. CDR3 sequence: CASSLGGDYGYTF. CDR3 sequence (DNA): TGTGCCAGCAGCTTGGGCGGAGACTATGGCTACACCTTC.